A selection of T cell receptor beta chains follows, all from one sample in a study of neoadjuvant anti-PD-1 for oral cavity cancer. The method was immunoSEQ multiplex PCR; TCRdb's version includes in-frame clones alone and lacks a portion of them. Found here are 63,000 or so clones, approximately 87% of them singletons; the top ten hold around 2.7%. The source material was PBMCs, sampled after nivolumab (anti-PD-1) treatment. The source is a person between 40 and 85 years old with oral cavity squamous cell carcinoma. CDR3s include the opening cysteine and the closing phenylalanine or tryptophan. The order of the fields is J gene, V gene, D gene, clone size, CDR3 protein, CDR3 DNA. A D gene is named only where the DNA matches it firmly. Expanded clones get a size class; other rows say once, few or many, or leave the size out.

TRBJ2-2 TRBV5-1 - few CASSLFTGELFF TGCGCCAGCAGCTTGTTCACCGGGGAGCTGTTTTTT
TRBJ1-3 TRBV6-6 TRBD1 few CASRLGTGGNTIYF TGTGCCAGCAGACTTGGGACAGGTGGAAACACCATATATTTT
TRBJ1-2 TRBV20-1 - - CSAREGYTF TGCAGTGCTAGGGAGGGCTACACCTTC
TRBJ2-3 TRBV6-1 - - CASSDPWDTQYF TGTGCCAGCAGCGACCCATGGGATACGCAGTATTTT
TRBJ2-2 TRBV6-6 - - CASIVVGGANTGELFF TGTGCCAGCATCGTGGTCGGGGGTGCGAACACCGGGGAGCTGTTTTTT
TRBJ2-5 TRBV27 - - CASSFLRTGLQETQYF TGTGCCAGCAGTTTTCTTCGTACAGGGCTCCAAGAGACCCAGTACTTC
TRBJ2-3 TRBV7-7 TRBD1 once CASSLGAWERDRGKDTQYF TGTGCTAGCAGCTTAGGAGCTTGGGAGAGGGACAGGGGAAAAGATACGCAGTATTTT
TRBJ2-1 TRBV4-2 TRBD2 - CASSQDPLGLAGRSEQFF TGTGCCAGCAGCCAAGACCCCTTGGGACTAGCGGGGAGGAGTGAGCAGTTCTTC
TRBJ2-3 TRBV11-3 - - CASSSTDTQYF TGTGCCAGCAGCTCTACGGATACGCAGTATTTT
TRBJ2-1 TRBV6-5 TRBD1 - CASRRQGLNNEQFF TGTGCCAGCAGACGACAGGGGTTAAACAATGAGCAGTTCTTC
TRBJ1-2 TRBV4-1 - - CASSQVTQRPYYGYTF TGCGCCAGCAGCCAAGTAACTCAGCGTCCTTACTATGGCTACACCTTC
TRBJ2-7 TRBV5-6 - - CASRRGHLYEQYF TGTGCCAGCAGGAGGGGACACCTCTACGAGCAGTACTTC
TRBJ2-1 TRBV7-9 TRBD2 - CASSQGLAGMVNEQFF TGTGCCAGCAGCCAAGGACTAGCGGGAATGGTAAATGAGCAGTTCTTC
TRBJ1-1 TRBV9 TRBD1 - CASSWKQGADTEAFF TGTGCCAGCAGCTGGAAACAGGGGGCGGACACTGAAGCTTTCTTT
TRBJ2-3 TRBV5-1 TRBD2 - CASSSGMTSGKNTDTQYF TGCGCCAGCAGCTCGGGGATGACTAGCGGGAAAAACACAGATACGCAGTATTTT
TRBJ1-3 TRBV27 TRBD1 once CASRLTGGGNTIYF TGTGCCAGCAGGCTAACAGGGGGTGGAAACACCATATATTTT